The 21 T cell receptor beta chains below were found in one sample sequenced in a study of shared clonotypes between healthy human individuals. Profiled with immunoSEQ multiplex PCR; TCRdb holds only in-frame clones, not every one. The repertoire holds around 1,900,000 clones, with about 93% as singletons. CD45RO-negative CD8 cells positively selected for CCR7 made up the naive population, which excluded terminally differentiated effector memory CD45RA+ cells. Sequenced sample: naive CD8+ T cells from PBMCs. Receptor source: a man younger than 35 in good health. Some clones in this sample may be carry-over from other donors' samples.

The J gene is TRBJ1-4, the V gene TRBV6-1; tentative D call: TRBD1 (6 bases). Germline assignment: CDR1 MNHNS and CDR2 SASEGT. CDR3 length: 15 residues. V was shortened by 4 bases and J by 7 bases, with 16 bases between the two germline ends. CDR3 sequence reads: CASSGHRAMIEKLFF. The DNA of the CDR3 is TGTGCCAGCAGTGGCCACAGGGCGATGATTGAAAAACTGTTTTTT.

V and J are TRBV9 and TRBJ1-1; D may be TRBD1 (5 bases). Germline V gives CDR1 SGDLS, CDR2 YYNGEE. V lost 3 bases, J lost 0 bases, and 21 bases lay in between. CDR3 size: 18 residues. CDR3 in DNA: TGTGCCAGCAGCGGAGGACGAGGGGAAAGGATATTGAACACTGAAGCTTTCTTT. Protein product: CASSGGRGERILNTEAFF.

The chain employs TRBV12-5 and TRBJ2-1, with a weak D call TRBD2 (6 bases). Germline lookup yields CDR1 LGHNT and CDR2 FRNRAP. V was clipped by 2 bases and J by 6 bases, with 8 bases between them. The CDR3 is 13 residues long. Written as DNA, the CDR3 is TGTGCTAGTGGTTTGCAGGAGGGCAATGAGCAGTTCTTC. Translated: CASGLQEGNEQFF.

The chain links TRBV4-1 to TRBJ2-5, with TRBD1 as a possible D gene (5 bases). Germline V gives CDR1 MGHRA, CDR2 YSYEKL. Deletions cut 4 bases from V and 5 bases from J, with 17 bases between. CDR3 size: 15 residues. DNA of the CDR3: TGCGCCAGCAGCCTACTCTGGGGCGAGCAGGAGACCCAGTACTTC. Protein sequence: CASSLLWGEQETQYF.

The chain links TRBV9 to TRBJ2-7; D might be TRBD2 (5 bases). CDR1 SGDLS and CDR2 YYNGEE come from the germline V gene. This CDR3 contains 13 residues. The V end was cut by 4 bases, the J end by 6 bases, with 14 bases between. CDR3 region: CASSPSGLGEQYF. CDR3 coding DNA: TGTGCCAGCAGCCCGAGCGGCCTCGGCGAGCAGTACTTC. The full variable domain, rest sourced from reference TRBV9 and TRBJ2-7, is DSGVTQTPKHLITATGQRVTLRCSPRSGDLSVYWYQQSLDQGLQFLIQYYNGEERAKGNILERFSAQQFPDLHSELNLSSLELGDSALYFCASSPSGLGEQYFGPGTRLTVT.

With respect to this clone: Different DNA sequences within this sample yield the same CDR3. In DNA form, the CDR3 reads TGTGCCAGCAGTTTAACGCTCTCCTACGAGCAGTACTTC. It encodes CASSLTLSYEQYF. The V and J genes are TRBV28 and TRBJ2-7; the D is unclear. CDR1 is MDHEN, CDR2 SYDVKM, per germline. The V end lost 2 bases, the J end lost 0 bases, and 5 bases lay between the germline ends. The CDR3 totals 13 residues.

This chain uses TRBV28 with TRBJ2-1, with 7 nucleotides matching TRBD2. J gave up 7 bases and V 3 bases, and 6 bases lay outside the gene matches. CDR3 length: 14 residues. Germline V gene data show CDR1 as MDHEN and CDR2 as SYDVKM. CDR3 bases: TGTGCCAGCAGTTTGCGGGGGTTATGGAATGAGCAGTTCTTC. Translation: CASSLRGLWNEQFF.

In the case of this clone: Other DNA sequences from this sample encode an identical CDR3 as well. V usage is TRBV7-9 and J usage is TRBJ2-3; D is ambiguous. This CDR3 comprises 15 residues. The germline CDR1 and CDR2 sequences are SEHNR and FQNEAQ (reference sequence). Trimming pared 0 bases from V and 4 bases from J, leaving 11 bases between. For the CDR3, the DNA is TGTGCCAGCAGCTTAGCGTTACTTGTTGCAGATACGCAGTATTTT. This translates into CASSLALLVADTQYF.

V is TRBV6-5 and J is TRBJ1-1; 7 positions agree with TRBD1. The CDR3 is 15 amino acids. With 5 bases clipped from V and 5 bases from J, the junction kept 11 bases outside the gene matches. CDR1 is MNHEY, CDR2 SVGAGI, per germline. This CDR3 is CASSVDRAGRTEAFF. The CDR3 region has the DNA TGTGCCAGCAGTGTAGACAGGGCCGGAAGAACTGAAGCTTTCTTT.

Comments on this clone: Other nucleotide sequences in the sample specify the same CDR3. Written as DNA, the CDR3 is TGTGCCAGCACCGGGACAGCGAACACCGGGGAGCTGTTTTTT. This codes for CASTGTANTGELFF. V usage is TRBV28 and J usage is TRBJ2-2; 7 bases line up with TRBD1. This CDR3 spans 14 amino acids. The germline CDR1 and CDR2 sequences are MDHEN and SYDVKM. The junction had 2 bases not matched to a gene; V was cut back by 7 bases and J by 0 bases.

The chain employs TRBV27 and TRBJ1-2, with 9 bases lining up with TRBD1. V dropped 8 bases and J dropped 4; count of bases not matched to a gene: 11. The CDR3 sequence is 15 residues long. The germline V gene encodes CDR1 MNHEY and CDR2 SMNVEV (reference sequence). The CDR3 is CASGSWGQGSYGYTF. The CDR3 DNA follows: TGTGCCAGCGGCTCCTGGGGACAGGGATCCTATGGCTACACCTTC.

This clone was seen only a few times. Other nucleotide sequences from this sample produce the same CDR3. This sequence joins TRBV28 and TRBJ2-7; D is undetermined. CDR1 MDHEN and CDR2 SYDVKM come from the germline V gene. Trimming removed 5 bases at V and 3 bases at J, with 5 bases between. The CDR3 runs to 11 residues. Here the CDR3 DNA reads TGTGCCAGCAGTGACAACTACGAGCAGTACTTC. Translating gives CASSDNYEQYF.

CDR3 amino acids: CASSLLLAGSIDEQFF. CDR3 nucleotides: TGTGCCAGCAGCTTATTACTAGCAGGGAGTATCGATGAGCAGTTCTTC. The genes are TRBV7-8 and TRBJ2-1; D is perhaps TRBD2 (6 bases). V was shortened by 2 bases and J by 8 bases, with 19 bases between the two germline ends. The CDR3 totals 16 residues. Germline lookup yields CDR1 SGHVS and CDR2 FQNEAQ.

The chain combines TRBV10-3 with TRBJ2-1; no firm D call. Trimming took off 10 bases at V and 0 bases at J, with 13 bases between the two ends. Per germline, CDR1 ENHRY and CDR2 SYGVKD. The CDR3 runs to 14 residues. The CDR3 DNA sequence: TGTGCCAACGGACCCACGGGCTCCTACAATGAGCAGTTCTTC. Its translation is CANGPTGSYNEQFF.

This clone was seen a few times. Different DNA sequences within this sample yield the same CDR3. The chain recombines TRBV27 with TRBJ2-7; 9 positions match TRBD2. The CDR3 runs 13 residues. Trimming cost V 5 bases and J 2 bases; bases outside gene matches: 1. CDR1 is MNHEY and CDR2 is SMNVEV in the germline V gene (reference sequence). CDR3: CASSASGTYEQYF. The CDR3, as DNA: TGTGCCAGCAGTGCTAGCGGGACCTACGAGCAGTACTTC.

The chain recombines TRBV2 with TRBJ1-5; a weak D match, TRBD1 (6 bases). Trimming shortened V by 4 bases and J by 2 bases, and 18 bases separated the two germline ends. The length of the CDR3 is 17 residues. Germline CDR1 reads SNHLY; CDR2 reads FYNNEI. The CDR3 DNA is TGTGCCAGCAGTGTCTCCAGGGGCGAATTGGGCAATCAGCCCCAGCATTTT. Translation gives CASSVSRGELGNQPQHF.

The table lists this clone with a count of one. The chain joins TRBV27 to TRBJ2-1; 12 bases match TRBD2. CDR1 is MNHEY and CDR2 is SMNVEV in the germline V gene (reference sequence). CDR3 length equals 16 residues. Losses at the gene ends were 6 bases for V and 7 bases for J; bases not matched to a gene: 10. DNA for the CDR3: TGTGCCAGCAGGAACCTAGCGGGAGGGCGCGATAATGAGCAGTTCTTC. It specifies CASRNLAGGRDNEQFF.

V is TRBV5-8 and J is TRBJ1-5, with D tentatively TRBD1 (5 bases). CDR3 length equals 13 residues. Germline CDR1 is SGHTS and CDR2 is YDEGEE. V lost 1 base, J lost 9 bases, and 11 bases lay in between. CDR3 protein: CASSLLGTGPQHF. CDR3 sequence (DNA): TGTGCCAGCAGCTTGTTGGGGACGGGGCCCCAGCATTTT.

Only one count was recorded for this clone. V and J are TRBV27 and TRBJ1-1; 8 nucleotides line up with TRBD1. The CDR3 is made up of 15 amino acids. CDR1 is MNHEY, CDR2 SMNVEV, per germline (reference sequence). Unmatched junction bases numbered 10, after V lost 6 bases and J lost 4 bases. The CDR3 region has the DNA TGTGCCAGCAGCAGGAGACAGGGGACGACCACTGAAGCTTTCTTT. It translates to CASSRRQGTTTEAFF.

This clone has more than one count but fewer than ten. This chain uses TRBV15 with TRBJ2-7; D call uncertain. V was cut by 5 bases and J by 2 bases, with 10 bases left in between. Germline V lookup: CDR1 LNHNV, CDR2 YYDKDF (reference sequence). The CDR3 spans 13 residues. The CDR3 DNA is TGTGCCACCAGCCCAAGACCCACCTACGAGCAGTACTTC. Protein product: CATSPRPTYEQYF.

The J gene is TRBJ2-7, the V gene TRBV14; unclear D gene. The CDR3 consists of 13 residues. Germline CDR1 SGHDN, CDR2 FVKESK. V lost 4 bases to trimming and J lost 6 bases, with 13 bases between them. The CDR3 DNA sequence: TGTGCCAGCAGCCGAACCGTAGGCGGCGAGCAGTACTTC. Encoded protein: CASSRTVGGEQYF.